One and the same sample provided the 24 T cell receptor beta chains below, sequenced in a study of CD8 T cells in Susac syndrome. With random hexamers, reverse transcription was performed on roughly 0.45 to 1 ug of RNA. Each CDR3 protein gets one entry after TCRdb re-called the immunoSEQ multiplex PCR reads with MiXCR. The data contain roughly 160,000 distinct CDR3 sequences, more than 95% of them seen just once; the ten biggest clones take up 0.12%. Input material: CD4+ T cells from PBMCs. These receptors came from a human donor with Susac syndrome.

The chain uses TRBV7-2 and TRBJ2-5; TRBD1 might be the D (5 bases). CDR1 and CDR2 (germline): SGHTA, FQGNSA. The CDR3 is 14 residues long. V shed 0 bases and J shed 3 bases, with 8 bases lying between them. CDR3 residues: CASSLAVTEETQYF. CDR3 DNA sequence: TGTGCCAGCAGCTTAGCCGTGACAGAAGAGACCCAGTACTTC.

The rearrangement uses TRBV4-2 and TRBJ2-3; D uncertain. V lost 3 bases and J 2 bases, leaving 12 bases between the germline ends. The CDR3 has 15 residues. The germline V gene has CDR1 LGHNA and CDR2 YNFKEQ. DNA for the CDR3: TGTGCCAGCAGCCAGCATACGGGTCTCACAGATACGCAGTATTTT. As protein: CASSQHTGLTDTQYF.

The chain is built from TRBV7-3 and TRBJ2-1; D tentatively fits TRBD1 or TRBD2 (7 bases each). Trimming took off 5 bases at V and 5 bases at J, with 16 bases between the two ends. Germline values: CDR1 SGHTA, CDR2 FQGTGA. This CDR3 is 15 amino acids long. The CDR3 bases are TGTGCCAGCAGCCCCAGGGGGGGGATTAACAATGAGCAGTTCTTC. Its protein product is CASSPRGGINNEQFF.

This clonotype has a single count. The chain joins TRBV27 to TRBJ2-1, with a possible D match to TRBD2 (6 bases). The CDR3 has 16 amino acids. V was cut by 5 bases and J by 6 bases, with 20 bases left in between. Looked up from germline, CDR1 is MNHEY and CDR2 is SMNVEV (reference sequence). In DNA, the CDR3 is TGTGCCAGCAGTCCACAGTCCCCGGGACTGTCCAATGAGCAGTTCTTC. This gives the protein CASSPQSPGLSNEQFF.

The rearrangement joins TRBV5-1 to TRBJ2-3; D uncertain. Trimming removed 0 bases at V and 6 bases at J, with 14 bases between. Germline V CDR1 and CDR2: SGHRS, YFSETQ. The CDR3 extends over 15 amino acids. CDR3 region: CASSLAGFGPDTQYF. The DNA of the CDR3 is TGCGCCAGCAGCTTGGCCGGTTTCGGGCCCGATACGCAGTATTTT.

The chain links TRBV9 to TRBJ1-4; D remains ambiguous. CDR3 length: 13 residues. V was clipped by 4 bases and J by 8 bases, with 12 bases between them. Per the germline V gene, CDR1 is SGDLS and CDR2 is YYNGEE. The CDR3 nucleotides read TGTGCCAGCAGCCCCGAGGAGGGAGAAAAACTGTTTTTT. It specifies CASSPEEGEKLFF. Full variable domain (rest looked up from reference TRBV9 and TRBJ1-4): DSGVTQTPKHLITATGQRVTLRCSPRSGDLSVYWYQQSLDQGLQFLIQYYNGEERAKGNILERFSAQQFPDLHSELNLSSLELGDSALYFCASSPEEGEKLFFGSGTQLSVL.

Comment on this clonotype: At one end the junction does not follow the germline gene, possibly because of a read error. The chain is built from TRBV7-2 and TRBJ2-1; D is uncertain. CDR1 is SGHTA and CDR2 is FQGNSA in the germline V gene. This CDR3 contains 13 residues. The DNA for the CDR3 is TGTGCCAGCAGGATAGACTCCCACAATGAGCAGTTCTTC. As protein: CASRIDSHNEQFF.

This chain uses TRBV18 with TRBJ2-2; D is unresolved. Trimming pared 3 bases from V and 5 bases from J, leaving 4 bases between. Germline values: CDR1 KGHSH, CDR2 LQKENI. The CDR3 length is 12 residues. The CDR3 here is CASSPLTGELFF. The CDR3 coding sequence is TGTGCCAGCTCACCCCTGACCGGGGAGCTGTTTTTT.

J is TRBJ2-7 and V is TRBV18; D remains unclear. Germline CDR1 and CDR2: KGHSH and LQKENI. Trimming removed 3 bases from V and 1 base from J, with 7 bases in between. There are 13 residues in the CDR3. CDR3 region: CASSPRSSYEQYV. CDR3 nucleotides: TGTGCCAGCTCACCTCGGTCTTCCTACGAGCAGTACGTC.

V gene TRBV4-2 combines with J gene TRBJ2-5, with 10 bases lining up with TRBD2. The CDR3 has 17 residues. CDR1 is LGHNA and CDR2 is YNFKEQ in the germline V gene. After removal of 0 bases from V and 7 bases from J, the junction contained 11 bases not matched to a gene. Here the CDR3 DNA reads TGTGCCAGCAGCCAAGATGCTAGCGGGAGTAGTATGGGGACCCAGTACTTC. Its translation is CASSQDASGSSMGTQYF.

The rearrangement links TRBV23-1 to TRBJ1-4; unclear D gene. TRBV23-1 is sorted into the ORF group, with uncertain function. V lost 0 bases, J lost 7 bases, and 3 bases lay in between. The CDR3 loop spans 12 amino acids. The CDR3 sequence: CASSQSPEKLFF. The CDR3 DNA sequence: TGCGCCAGCAGTCAATCGCCTGAAAAACTGTTTTTT.

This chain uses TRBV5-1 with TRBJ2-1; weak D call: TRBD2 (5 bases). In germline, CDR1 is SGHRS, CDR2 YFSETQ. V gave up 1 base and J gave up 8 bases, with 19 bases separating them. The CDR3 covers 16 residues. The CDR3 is CASSLIPAGAPDEQFF. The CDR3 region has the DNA TGCGCCAGCAGCTTGATTCCGGCGGGTGCCCCCGATGAGCAGTTCTTC.

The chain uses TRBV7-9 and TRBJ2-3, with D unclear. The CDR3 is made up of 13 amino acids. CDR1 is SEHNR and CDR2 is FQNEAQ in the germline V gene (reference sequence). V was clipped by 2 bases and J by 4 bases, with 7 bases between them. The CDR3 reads CASSLYGADTQYF. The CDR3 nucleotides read TGTGCCAGCAGCTTATATGGGGCAGATACGCAGTATTTT. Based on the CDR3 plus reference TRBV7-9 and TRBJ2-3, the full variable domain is DTGVSQNPRHKITKRGQNVTFRCDPISEHNRLYWYRQTLGQGPEFLTYFQNEAQLEKSRLLSDRFSAERPKGSFSTLEIQRTEQGDSAMYLCASSLYGADTQYFGPGTRLTVL.

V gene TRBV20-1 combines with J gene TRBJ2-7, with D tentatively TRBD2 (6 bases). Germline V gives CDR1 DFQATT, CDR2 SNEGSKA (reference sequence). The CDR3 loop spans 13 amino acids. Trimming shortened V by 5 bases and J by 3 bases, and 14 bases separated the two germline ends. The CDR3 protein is CSAGDSKLYEQYF. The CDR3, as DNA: TGCAGTGCTGGGGACTCCAAACTCTACGAGCAGTACTTC.

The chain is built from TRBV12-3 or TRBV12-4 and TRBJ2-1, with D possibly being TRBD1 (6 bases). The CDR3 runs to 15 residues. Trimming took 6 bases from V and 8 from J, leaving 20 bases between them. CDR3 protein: CASSNRDKKRYEQFF. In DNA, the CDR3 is TGTGCCAGCAGCAACCGGGACAAAAAACGATATGAGCAGTTCTTC.

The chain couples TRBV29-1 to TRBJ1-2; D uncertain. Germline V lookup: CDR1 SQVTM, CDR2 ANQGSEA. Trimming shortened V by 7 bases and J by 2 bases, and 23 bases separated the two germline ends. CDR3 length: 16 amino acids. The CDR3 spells CSAVDMTRKWNYGYTF. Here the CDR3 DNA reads TGCAGCGCCGTCGACATGACTAGAAAGTGGAACTATGGCTACACCTTC.

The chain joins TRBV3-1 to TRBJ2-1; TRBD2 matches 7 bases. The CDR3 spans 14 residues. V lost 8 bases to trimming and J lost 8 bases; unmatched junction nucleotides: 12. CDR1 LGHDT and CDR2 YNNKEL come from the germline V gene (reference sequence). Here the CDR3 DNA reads TGTGCCAGCTCCCGGGGGGAAGGGTTAGATGAGCAGTTCTTC. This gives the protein CASSRGEGLDEQFF.

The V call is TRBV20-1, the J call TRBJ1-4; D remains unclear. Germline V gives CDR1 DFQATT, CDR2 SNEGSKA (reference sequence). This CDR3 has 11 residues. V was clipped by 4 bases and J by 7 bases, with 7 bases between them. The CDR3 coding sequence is TGCAGTGCTACTGACGGTGAAAAACTGTTTTTT. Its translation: CSATDGEKLFF.

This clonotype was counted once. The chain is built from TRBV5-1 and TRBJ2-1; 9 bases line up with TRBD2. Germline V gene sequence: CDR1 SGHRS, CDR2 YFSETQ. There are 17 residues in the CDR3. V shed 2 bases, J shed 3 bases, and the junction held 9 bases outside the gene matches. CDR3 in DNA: TGCGCCAGCAGCTTTGGGTACTCTAGCGGGGACTACAATGAGCAGTTCTTC. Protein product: CASSFGYSSGDYNEQFF.

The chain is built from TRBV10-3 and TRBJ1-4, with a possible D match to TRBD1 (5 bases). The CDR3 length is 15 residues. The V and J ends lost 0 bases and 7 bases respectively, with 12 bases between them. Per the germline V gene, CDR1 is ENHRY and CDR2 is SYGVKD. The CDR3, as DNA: TGTGCCATCAGTGAGTCGGGAGGGGCTGGTGAAAAACTGTTTTTT. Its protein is CAISESGGAGEKLFF.

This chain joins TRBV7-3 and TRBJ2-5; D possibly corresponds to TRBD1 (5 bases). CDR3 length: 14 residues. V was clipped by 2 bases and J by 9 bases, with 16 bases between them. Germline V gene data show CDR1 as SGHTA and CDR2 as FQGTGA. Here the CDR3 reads CASSLDGQTGAQYF. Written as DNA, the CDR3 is TGTGCCAGCAGCTTAGATGGACAAACCGGCGCCCAGTACTTC. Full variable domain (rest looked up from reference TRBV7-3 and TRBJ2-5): GAGVSQTPSNKVTEKGKYVELRCDPISGHTALYWYRQSLGQGPEFLIYFQGTGAADDSGLPNDRFFAVRPEGSVSTLKIQRTERGDSAVYLCASSLDGQTGAQYFGPGTRLLVL.

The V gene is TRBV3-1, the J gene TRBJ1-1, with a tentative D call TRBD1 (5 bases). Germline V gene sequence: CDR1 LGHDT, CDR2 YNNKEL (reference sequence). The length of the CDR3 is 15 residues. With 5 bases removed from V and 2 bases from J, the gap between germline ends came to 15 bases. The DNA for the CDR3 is TGTGCCAGCAGCTCCGGGGGGGTGTCTAACACTGAAGCTTTCTTT. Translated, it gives CASSSGGVSNTEAFF.

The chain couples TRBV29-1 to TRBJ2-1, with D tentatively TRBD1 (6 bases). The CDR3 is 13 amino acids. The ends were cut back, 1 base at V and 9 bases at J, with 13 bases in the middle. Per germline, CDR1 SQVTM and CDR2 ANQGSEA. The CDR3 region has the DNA TGCAGCGTTGAAGTGGGCAGGGGTGGTGAGCAGTTCTTC. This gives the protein CSVEVGRGGEQFF.

The CDR3 reads CASSQEAALTDTQYF. CDR3 coding DNA: TGCGCCAGCAGCCAAGAAGCAGCCCTCACAGATACGCAGTATTTT. This chain uses TRBV4-3 with TRBJ2-3; D is uncertain. From germline, CDR1 is LGHNA and CDR2 YSLEER. The CDR3 covers 15 residues. V was trimmed by 0 bases and J by 2 bases, leaving 9 bases between them.